Following are 26 T cell receptor beta chains from one sample sequenced in a study of human T cells and chemical hapten exposure. Specified time point: pre-sensitization, week 0. The treatment is: therapeutic diphenylcyclopropenone sensitization with weekly scalp DPC. MiXCR, run by TCRdb on the RACE reads, gives a single entry per CDR3 protein. Among 50,000 to 65,000 distinct CDR3 sequences listed, roughly a tenth were seen once. The material was whole blood, obtained in connection with sensitization to the hapten diphenylcyclopropenone (DPC). These receptors were collected from a woman aged 40 to 55 with alopecia areata. Some clones in this sample may be carry-over from other donors' samples.

This clonotype was seen a handful of times. The genes are TRBV4-3 and TRBJ1-1, with D maybe TRBD1 (6 bases). The CDR3 is 15 residues long. The V and J ends lost 0 bases and 1 base respectively, with 9 bases between them. Per the germline V gene, CDR1 is LGHNA and CDR2 is YSLEER. In DNA, the CDR3 is TGCGCCAGCAGCCAAGATACAGGGACGAACACTGAAGCTTTCTTT. It is translated as CASSQDTGTNTEAFF.

This clonotype was observed a handful of times. This rearrangement joins TRBV20-1 to TRBJ2-4; 8 bases line up with TRBD2. CDR3 length equals 13 residues. The V segment lost 3 bases and the J segment 7 bases; nucleotides outside the gene matches: 5. Germline assignment: CDR1 DFQATT and CDR2 SNEGSKA (reference sequence). The DNA of the CDR3 is TGCAGTGCTAGCGGGGGGGCCTCTAACATTCAGTACTTC. Protein sequence: CSASGGASNIQYF.

This clonotype was seen repeatedly, ten times or more. The chain combines TRBV30 with TRBJ1-2; no clear D gene. The V and J ends lost 4 bases and 4 bases respectively, with 19 bases between them. The CDR3 is made up of 15 amino acids. The germline V gene encodes CDR1 GTSNPN and CDR2 SVGIG (reference sequence). This CDR3 is CAWNRPRREAYGYTF. The CDR3 DNA reads TGTGCCTGGAATCGACCCCGGAGGGAGGCCTATGGCTACACCTTC.

The chain is built from TRBV7-2 and TRBJ2-3; 8 bases are a match to TRBD2. The CDR3 length is 17 residues. CDR1 SGHTA and CDR2 FQGNSA come from the germline V gene. The V segment lost 2 bases and the J segment 4 bases; nucleotides outside the gene matches: 11. The CDR3 loop reads CASSLLPRGGRADTQYF. For the CDR3, the DNA is TGTGCCAGCAGCTTACTCCCTCGCGGGGGGAGGGCAGATACGCAGTATTTT.

This clonotype was seen only a few times. The chain joins TRBV4-2 to TRBJ1-2; D unresolved. Looked up from germline, CDR1 is LGHNA and CDR2 is YNFKEQ. The CDR3 runs to 12 residues. V was pared by 0 bases and J by 6 bases, with 5 bases between. The chain's CDR3 is CASSQEFDGYTF. CDR3 DNA: TGTGCCAGCAGCCAAGAATTTGATGGCTACACCTTC.

The sample holds many counts of this clonotype. This chain connects TRBV18 to TRBJ1-2; D remains ambiguous. CDR1 is KGHSH and CDR2 is LQKENI in the germline V gene. CDR3 size: 13 residues. The V and J ends lost 0 bases and 7 bases respectively, with 9 bases between them. CDR3 sequence reads: CASSPPMAGGYTF. Here the CDR3 DNA reads TGTGCCAGCTCACCACCTATGGCAGGTGGCTACACCTTC.

This clonotype was observed many times. The chain links TRBV10-3 to TRBJ1-5, with D maybe TRBD1 (6 bases). V lost 8 bases, J lost 5 bases, and 19 bases lay in between. The CDR3 is made up of 15 amino acids. Germline V gives CDR1 ENHRY, CDR2 SYGVKD. The CDR3 is CAISRTGDTYQPQHF. The CDR3 region has the DNA TGTGCCATCTCAAGAACGGGGGACACCTATCAGCCCCAGCATTTT.

This clonotype was seen ten or more times. The V and J genes are TRBV10-3 and TRBJ2-1; no definite D call. Germline loops: CDR1 ENHRY, CDR2 SYGVKD. V lost 0 bases, J lost 1 base, and 13 bases lay in between. This CDR3 region has 17 residues. CDR3 residues: CAISESTPTISYNEQFF. The DNA for the CDR3 is TGTGCCATCAGTGAGTCCACCCCCACGATTTCCTACAATGAGCAGTTCTTC.

This clonotype has a count of ten or more. The V gene is TRBV4-1, the J gene TRBJ2-1; 10 nucleotides align to TRBD2. CDR1 is MGHRA and CDR2 is YSYEKL in the germline V gene. The CDR3 runs 15 residues. J was trimmed by 3 bases and V by 1 base; bases with no gene match: 0. The CDR3 DNA follows: TGCGCCAGCAGCCAAGTAGCGGGGGGCTACAATGAGCAGTTCTTC. Amino acid sequence: CASSQVAGGYNEQFF.

V and J are TRBV28 and TRBJ2-7, with TRBD2 matching over 7 bases. The CDR3 is 15 amino acids. Germline loops: CDR1 MDHEN, CDR2 SYDVKM. With 4 bases clipped from V and 4 bases from J, the junction kept 10 bases outside the gene matches. The CDR3 DNA reads as TGTGCCAGCAGTTCCCCCCCAGCGGGGCTATACGAGCAGTACTTC. The encoded protein is CASSSPPAGLYEQYF.

There are a few counts of this clonotype. The chain links TRBV20-1 to TRBJ2-3, with 12 bases that match TRBD2. Trimming at V came to 6 bases and at J to 2 bases, leaving 3 bases not matched to a gene. The CDR3 contains 14 residues. Germline CDR1 is DFQATT and CDR2 is SNEGSKA (reference sequence). The CDR3 protein is CSATSGGFTDTQYF. The CDR3 DNA reads as TGCAGTGCAACTAGCGGGGGGTTCACAGATACGCAGTATTTT.

This clonotype was observed a few times. V usage is TRBV20-1 and J usage is TRBJ2-1; TRBD2 might be the D (6 bases). Germline-derived CDR1 and CDR2 are DFQATT and SNEGSKA (reference sequence). V lost 0 bases to trimming and J lost 7 bases, with 13 bases between them. This CDR3 is 14 amino acids long. The CDR3 region has the DNA TGCAGTGCTAGAGATAGCGGTAGAGCAAATGAGCAGTTCTTC. It specifies CSARDSGRANEQFF.

The sample holds many counts of this clonotype. The chain employs TRBV4-1 and TRBJ1-1; D gene ambiguous. The CDR3 has 13 residues. Germline assignment: CDR1 MGHRA and CDR2 YSYEKL. Deletions cut 3 bases from V and 6 bases from J, with 11 bases between. The CDR3 DNA follows: TGCGCCAGCAGCCAGTACCTCCATCCTGAAGCTTTCTTT. It yields the protein CASSQYLHPEAFF.

This clonotype has a count of ten or more. The genes are TRBV7-3 and TRBJ1-1, with 7 bases fitting TRBD1. This CDR3 spans 16 amino acids. Germline CDR1 SGHTA, CDR2 FQGTGA. V was clipped by 4 bases and J by 6 bases; unmatched bases: 14. The CDR3 DNA follows: TGTGCCAGCAGCTCGACAGGGAATCTACTACTATCTGAAGCTTTCTTT. Amino acid sequence: CASSSTGNLLLSEAFF.

This clonotype was seen a few times. The chain combines TRBV28 with TRBJ1-4; the D gene is possibly TRBD1 (6 bases). V dropped 9 bases and J dropped 10 bases, with 18 bases sitting between them. The germline V gene encodes CDR1 MDHEN and CDR2 SYDVKM. The CDR3 sequence is 13 residues long. CDR3 residues: CASQEGGIAKLFF. CDR3 sequence (DNA): TGTGCCAGTCAGGAAGGGGGGATCGCAAAACTGTTTTTT.

This clonotype was seen ten or more times. The CDR3 reads CASSEFGTSGGQETQYF. The CDR3 DNA reads as TGTGCCAGCAGTGAATTTGGGACTAGCGGGGGGCAAGAGACCCAGTACTTC. The chain uses TRBV25-1 and TRBJ2-5, with 15 bases aligning to TRBD2. With V trimmed by 1 base and J by 2 bases, 2 bases remained unmatched. This CDR3 has 17 amino acids. Germline assignment: CDR1 MGHDK and CDR2 SYGVNS. Variable domain in full (rest from reference TRBV25-1 and TRBJ2-5): EADIYQTPRYLVIGTGKKITLECSQTMGHDKMYWYQQDPGMELHLIHYSYGVNSTEKGDLSSESTVSRIRTEHFPLTLESARPSHTSQYLCASSEFGTSGGQETQYFGPGTRLLVL.

A few counts support this clonotype. The V call is TRBV11-2, the J call TRBJ2-3; 13 positions match TRBD2. CDR1 SGHAT and CDR2 FQNNGV come from the germline V gene. V was clipped by 3 bases and J by 7 bases; unmatched bases: 13. The CDR3 has 18 residues. In DNA form, the CDR3 reads TGTGCCAGCAGCTTGAAACTAGCGGGGGGGAGTTTTTGGAATACGCAGTATTTT. Translated: CASSLKLAGGSFWNTQYF. Full variable domain (outside the CDR3, taken from reference TRBV11-2 and TRBJ2-3): EAGVAQSPRYKIIEKRQSVAFWCNPISGHATLYWYQQILGQGPKLLIQFQNNGVVDDSQLPKDRFSAERLKGVDSTLKIQPAKLEDSAVYLCASSLKLAGGSFWNTQYFGPGTRLTVL.

J is TRBJ1-2 and V is TRBV29-1; the D is unclear. This CDR3 is built from 11 residues. Trimming removed 0 bases from V and 4 bases from J, with 3 bases in between. Germline CDR1 reads SQVTM; CDR2 reads ANQGSEA. The CDR3 here is CSVEDGYGYTF. The CDR3 bases are TGCAGCGTTGAAGACGGCTATGGCTACACCTTC.

Many counts were recorded for this clonotype. J is TRBJ1-5 and V is TRBV6-2 or TRBV6-3; 9 bases line up with TRBD1. Per the germline V gene, CDR1 is MNHEY and CDR2 is SVGEGT. Losses at the gene ends were 0 bases for V and 4 bases for J; bases not matched to a gene: 1. The CDR3 totals 15 residues. The CDR3 DNA sequence: TGTGCCAGCAGTTACTCCGGGACAGGGAATCAGCCCCAGCATTTT. Its protein product is CASSYSGTGNQPQHF.

There are a few counts of this clonotype. The chain has TRBV12-3 or TRBV12-4 and TRBJ1-5, with 8 bases that match TRBD1. The CDR3 totals 15 residues. Losses at the gene ends were 5 bases for V and 3 bases for J; bases not matched to a gene: 6. CDR3 DNA sequence: TGTGCCAGCAGTCCTGGACAGGGCTTCAATCAGCCCCAGCATTTT. Translated, it gives CASSPGQGFNQPQHF.

This clonotype was recorded at least ten times. The chain has TRBV24-1 and TRBJ2-1, with 11 nucleotides matching TRBD2. This CDR3 has 16 amino acids. Per the germline V gene, CDR1 is KGHDR and CDR2 is SFDVKD. The V gene end was trimmed by 1 base and the J gene end by 7 bases; junction bases not matched to a gene: 5. The CDR3 sequence is CATSDLVAGGRNEQFF. Here the CDR3 DNA reads TGTGCCACCAGTGATTTAGTAGCGGGGGGGCGAAATGAGCAGTTCTTC.

This clonotype turned up a few times. The V gene is TRBV5-1, the J gene TRBJ1-1, with TRBD1 as a possible D gene (6 bases). Germline-derived CDR1 and CDR2 are SGHRS and YFSETQ. This CDR3 is 17 amino acids long. Trimming stripped 1 base from V and 6 bases from J, with 22 bases between. CDR3: CASSLLPGGASGAEAFF. Written as DNA, the CDR3 is TGCGCCAGCAGCTTGCTTCCGGGGGGCGCGTCGGGTGCTGAAGCTTTCTTT.

The chain uses TRBV11-3 and TRBJ2-1; D is possibly TRBD2 (6 bases). This CDR3 contains 17 residues. Germline lookup yields CDR1 SGHNT and CDR2 YENEEA. Trimming removed 1 base from V and 4 bases from J, with 17 bases in between. The CDR3 reads CASSLGALRGGYNEQFF. As DNA, the CDR3 is TGTGCCAGCAGCTTAGGCGCCCTACGGGGAGGATACAATGAGCAGTTCTTC.

This clonotype appeared a few times. The chain joins TRBV25-1 to TRBJ1-1; D is uncertain. Trimming took off 6 bases at V and 0 bases at J, with 5 bases between the two ends. The CDR3 contains 12 residues. Germline V gives CDR1 MGHDK, CDR2 SYGVNS. The CDR3 DNA reads TGTGCCAGCAGGCAGTTGAACACTGAAGCTTTCTTT. It codes for CASRQLNTEAFF. Combining the CDR3 with reference TRBV25-1 and TRBJ1-1 gives the whole variable domain EADIYQTPRYLVIGTGKKITLECSQTMGHDKMYWYQQDPGMELHLIHYSYGVNSTEKGDLSSESTVSRIRTEHFPLTLESARPSHTSQYLCASRQLNTEAFFGQGTRLTVV.

A note on this clonotype: It may be a read error: a sequence one base away is much more abundant. V gene TRBV4-3 combines with J gene TRBJ1-4; D perhaps matches TRBD1 (6 bases). Germline V gene data show CDR1 as LGHNA and CDR2 as YSLEER. The length of the CDR3 is 14 residues. CDR3 DNA sequence: TGCGCCAGCAGCCGGGGGGCGTTAGGGGAAAACCTGTTTTTT. Its translation: CASSRGALGENLFF.

The chain has TRBV5-5 and TRBJ1-1; 9 bases agree with TRBD1. This CDR3 region has 15 residues. The V segment lost 0 bases and the J segment 4 bases; nucleotides outside the gene matches: 4. Germline values: CDR1 SGHKS, CDR2 YYEKEE (reference sequence). This CDR3 reads CASSLAVTGGTEAFF. The CDR3 DNA sequence: TGTGCCAGCAGCTTGGCAGTGACAGGGGGCACTGAAGCTTTCTTT.